This T cell receptor beta chain was obtained from a study of identical twins' blood T cells. Study-wide results and limits: Twins shared more top CDR3 clonotypes than unrelated donors did. Twins reportedly had markedly more similar V usage than unrelated donors, even among out-of-frame TCRbeta clonotypes.

This clonotype was found a few times. Its specificity is unknown. As originally analysed: Each library had 2.2 to 3.6 million CDR3 reads and about 100,000 to nearly 500,000 clonotypes. TCRdb processed the 5' RACE reads anew with MiXCR; each CDR3 protein has one entry. TCRdb, rather than the study authors, made the V and J calls. Among 300,000 to 450,000 distinct CDR3 sequences, roughly 28% were seen once, and the ten largest hold around 5.6%. Donors were six healthy women in three monozygous twin pairs. The V end was cut by 0 bases, the J end by 5 bases, with 11 bases between. Per the germline V gene, CDR1 is MGHRA and CDR2 is YSYEKL. The CDR3 has 15 residues.

The TCR comes from a woman aged 18 to 55 in good health. What was sequenced was PBMCs. This sequence joins TRBV4-1 and TRBJ1-3; D is ambiguous. The CDR3 spells CASSQEGRRRNTIYF. The CDR3 bases are TGCGCCAGCAGCCAAGAGGGCAGGAGAAGAAACACCATATATTTT.